The 27 T cell receptor beta chains below all came from one sample that was sequenced in a study of T cells in Graves' hyperthyroidism and ophthalmopathy (dated by TCRdb to the late 2010s). To prepare the library, multiplex PCR was applied. Instrument on record: Illumina HiSeq 2000. The TCR beta CDR3 regions were amplified from RNA transcripts. The first round of RT-PCR for the TCR CDR3 was performed with the HTBI primer set and the Qiagen OneStep RT-PCR kit. TCRdb's own reprocessing of the public reads used fastp at Q25 and MiXCR and kept productive beta chains. For every CDR3 protein sequence, its rows merge into one entry that carries the most common genes and DNA. The table for this sample lists fewer than 700,000 distinct CDR3 sequences; roughly 16% of them were counted only once. Jointly, the top ten make up less than 4.5% of the sample. Sequencing was performed on blood. These receptors all stem from a woman aged 30 to 39 with Graves' hyperthyroidism.

This clonotype came up a few times. CDR3 in DNA: TGTGCCAGCTCACCGACCGGGACAGGAGTGAACACTGAAGCTTTCTTT. It codes for CASSPTGTGVNTEAFF. The chain couples TRBV18 to TRBJ1-1; TRBD1 matches 8 bases. V trimming: 3 bases; J trimming: 0 bases; junction bases outside the gene matches: 6. Germline V CDR1 and CDR2: KGHSH, LQKENI. This CDR3 has 16 amino acids.

This clonotype was seen many times. V and J are TRBV2 and TRBJ2-1; 7 nucleotides align to TRBD2. The length of the CDR3 is 12 residues. Unmatched junction bases numbered 3, after V lost 6 bases and J lost 7 bases. Germline CDR1 SNHLY, CDR2 FYNNEI. The CDR3 region has the DNA TGTGCCAGCAGCGCTAGCGGTAATGAGCAGTTCTTC. Amino acids: CASSASGNEQFF.

This clonotype was seen a handful of times. This rearrangement joins TRBV20-1 to TRBJ2-5; D is ambiguous. The germline V and J ends were trimmed by 5 bases and 5 bases, with 18 bases remaining between them. The germline gives CDR1 DFQATT, CDR2 SNEGSKA (reference sequence). This CDR3 has 14 residues. The DNA of the CDR3 is TGCAGTGCTCCGCCCGTGGTTTTGGGCGAGACCCAGTACTTC. The encoded protein is CSAPPVVLGETQYF.

This clonotype was seen ten or more times. The rearrangement links TRBV5-4 to TRBJ2-1; unclear D gene. This CDR3 comprises 13 residues. The V end was cut by 0 bases, the J end by 6 bases, with 7 bases between. The germline V gene has CDR1 SGHNT and CDR2 YYREEE (reference sequence). This CDR3 reads CASSLDTSNEQFF. As DNA, the CDR3 is TGTGCCAGCAGCTTGGACACCTCCAATGAGCAGTTCTTC.

The rearrangement links TRBV20-1 to TRBJ1-6, with D uncertain. The CDR3 totals 13 residues. Germline CDR1 is DFQATT and CDR2 is SNEGSKA (reference sequence). V lost 2 bases and J 9 bases, leaving 11 bases between the germline ends. CDR3 sequence: CSARLPEGSPLHF. The DNA of the CDR3 is TGCAGTGCTAGACTCCCAGAAGGTTCACCCCTCCACTTT.

In its sample, this clonotype was seen a few times. The chain couples TRBV6-6 to TRBJ2-4, with no clear D. V lost 2 bases and J lost 6, with 20 bases in between. Germline CDR1 MNHNY, CDR2 SVGAGI (reference sequence). The CDR3 has 17 amino acids. The CDR3 loop is CASSYTRPTVGLNIQYF. CDR3 bases: TGTGCCAGCAGTTACACAAGACCTACAGTTGGGCTAAACATTCAGTACTTC.

A few counts support this clonotype. The genes are TRBV20-1 and TRBJ2-1; D unresolved. Germline V CDR1 and CDR2: DFQATT, SNEGSKA (reference sequence). CDR3 length: 11 residues. V gave up 4 bases and J gave up 9 bases, with 10 bases separating them. The CDR3 here is CSATLQVEQFF. The CDR3 bases are TGCAGTGCTACCCTTCAGGTTGAGCAGTTCTTC.

This clonotype appeared a few times. The rearrangement links TRBV7-3 to TRBJ2-2; 11 bases match TRBD1. Germline-derived CDR1 and CDR2 are SGHTA and FQGTGA. The V and J ends lost 5 bases and 6 bases, in that order; junction bases with no gene match: 5. This CDR3 is 15 amino acids long. CDR3: CASSPRTGGSGELFF. The CDR3 DNA reads as TGTGCCAGCAGCCCTCGGACAGGGGGCTCCGGGGAGCTGTTTTTT.

There are a few counts of this clonotype. The chain employs TRBV9 and TRBJ1-1; D is unclear. V lost 4 bases and J 1 base, leaving 17 bases between the germline ends. Germline-derived CDR1 and CDR2 are SGDLS and YYNGEE. The length of the CDR3 is 16 residues. The CDR3 reads CASSPSRAAKNTEAFF. Here the CDR3 DNA reads TGTGCCAGCAGCCCGTCCCGGGCGGCGAAGAACACTGAAGCTTTCTTT.

This clonotype appeared many times. This chain joins TRBV6-1 and TRBJ2-7, with D tentatively TRBD1 (6 bases). V was clipped by 0 bases and J by 0 bases, with 6 bases between them. Germline V gene sequence: CDR1 MNHNS, CDR2 SASEGT. The CDR3 totals 14 residues. The CDR3 spells CASSEADSSYEQYF. CDR3 bases: TGTGCCAGCAGTGAAGCGGACAGCTCCTACGAGCAGTACTTC.

The chain combines TRBV7-9 with TRBJ2-7, with a tentative D call TRBD2 (7 bases). The CDR3 runs 14 residues. Germline CDR1 and CDR2: SEHNR and FQNEAQ (reference sequence). The V gene lost 3 bases and the J gene lost 3 bases, with 12 bases spanning the gap. CDR3 sequence: CASSFGGGFYEQYF. For the CDR3, the DNA is TGTGCCAGCAGCTTTGGCGGGGGCTTCTACGAGCAGTACTTC.

This CDR3 is CSALTTGSSRLYEQYF. The CDR3 DNA reads TGCAGTGCTCTTACGACGGGTTCCTCGAGACTCTACGAGCAGTACTTC. The chain has TRBV20-1 and TRBJ2-7; D is unclear. Germline V gene sequence: CDR1 DFQATT, CDR2 SNEGSKA (reference sequence). V lost 5 bases and J 3 bases, leaving 23 bases between the germline ends. This CDR3 contains 16 residues.

The V call is TRBV3-1, the J call TRBJ2-1; no clear D. CDR3 size: 12 residues. The V gene lost 1 base and the J gene lost 10 bases, with 8 bases spanning the gap. CDR1 is LGHDT, CDR2 YNNKEL, per germline (reference sequence). The CDR3 loop is CASSQVSREQFF. CDR3 bases: TGTGCCAGCAGCCAAGTTTCGCGGGAGCAGTTCTTC.

This chain links TRBV12-3 or TRBV12-4 with TRBJ2-2; 7 bases are shared with TRBD1. The CDR3 runs 13 residues. J was trimmed by 9 bases and V by 3 bases; bases with no gene match: 4. The CDR3 reads CASSFRGHRELFF. The CDR3 DNA reads as TGTGCCAGCAGTTTTAGGGGGCATAGGGAGCTGTTTTTT.

The V gene is TRBV5-4, the J gene TRBJ1-1; TRBD1 might be the D (5 bases). This CDR3 has 15 amino acids. From germline, CDR1 is SGHNT and CDR2 YYREEE (reference sequence). The V end lost 4 bases, the J end lost 2 bases, and 15 bases lay between the germline ends. The CDR3 sequence is CASSVPGPINTEAFF. DNA for the CDR3: TGTGCCAGCAGCGTACCGGGACCGATAAACACTGAAGCTTTCTTT.

There are many counts of this clonotype. The chain links TRBV7-2 to TRBJ2-3, with D tentatively TRBD2 (5 bases). The CDR3 is 15 amino acids. CDR1 is SGHTA, CDR2 FQGNSA, per germline. V was trimmed by 5 bases and J by 0 bases, leaving 12 bases between them. The CDR3 DNA follows: TGTGCCAGCAGCGCCGACTACCTCAGCACAGATACGCAGTATTTT. Protein: CASSADYLSTDTQYF.

In this sample, this clonotype turned up many times. The chain recombines TRBV7-8 with TRBJ1-3, with TRBD1 matching over 8 bases. Germline CDR1 reads SGHVS; CDR2 reads FQNEAQ. With V trimmed by 7 bases and J by 1 base, 6 bases remained unmatched. The CDR3 totals 15 residues. Here the CDR3 reads CASIPTGVSGNTIYF. CDR3 bases: TGTGCCAGCATCCCGACAGGGGTATCTGGAAACACCATATATTTT.

The table lists this clonotype with many counts. V gene TRBV28 combines with J gene TRBJ1-5, with TRBD1 matching 8 bases. The CDR3 spans 16 residues. From germline, CDR1 is MDHEN and CDR2 SYDVKM. Germline trimming cut 5 bases from V and 3 bases from J; bases unmatched to any gene: 9. In DNA form, the CDR3 reads TGTGCCAGCAGTCCCGGACAGGGTACGGACAATCAGCCCCAGCATTTT. It specifies CASSPGQGTDNQPQHF. Supplemented by reference TRBV28 and TRBJ1-5, the full variable domain reads DVKVTQSSRYLVKRTGEKVFLECVQDMDHENMFWYRQDPGLGLRLIYFSYDVKMKEKGDIPEGYSVSREKKERFSLILESASTNQTSMYLCASSPGQGTDNQPQHFGDGTRLSIL.

This clonotype was observed a handful of times. The chain uses TRBV6-5 and TRBJ2-7; 10 nucleotides line up with TRBD2. Germline trimming cut 2 bases from V and 6 bases from J; bases unmatched to any gene: 4. This CDR3 has 14 amino acids. The germline CDR1 and CDR2 sequences are MNHEY and SVGAGI. Here the CDR3 DNA reads TGTGCCAGCAGTTACGGGACTAGCGAAGCCGAGCAGTACTTC. The encoded protein is CASSYGTSEAEQYF.

The sample holds a few counts of this clonotype. The chain recombines TRBV27 with TRBJ2-3; a possible D gene is TRBD2 (6 bases). Trimming shortened V by 6 bases and J by 2 bases, and 15 bases separated the two germline ends. CDR1 and CDR2 from the germline V gene are MNHEY and SMNVEV (reference sequence). The CDR3 runs 15 residues. CDR3 DNA: TGTGCCAGCAGCGAGGGACTCAGCTTCACAGATACGCAGTATTTT. Its translation: CASSEGLSFTDTQYF.

This clonotype occurred a few times. The chain links TRBV5-1 to TRBJ1-2; a weak D match, TRBD1 (6 bases). Trimming cost V 4 bases and J 8 bases, with 21 bases left between them. This CDR3 has 15 residues. In germline, CDR1 is SGHRS, CDR2 YFSETQ. CDR3 nucleotides: TGCGCCAGCAGCCAGACGTTTGGGGGGCGCCAGGGCTACACCTTC. It is translated as CASSQTFGGRQGYTF.

The table lists this clonotype with many counts. V gene TRBV27 combines with J gene TRBJ1-1; the D gene is possibly TRBD1 (6 bases). Germline-derived CDR1 and CDR2 are MNHEY and SMNVEV (reference sequence). The CDR3 runs to 13 residues. Trimming cost V 11 bases and J 3 bases, with 16 bases left between them. The CDR3 region is CASSWGPDTEAFF. The DNA of the CDR3 is TGTGCCTCTTCTTGGGGGCCCGACACTGAAGCTTTCTTT.

This clonotype appeared a few times. The chain uses TRBV5-5 and TRBJ2-7; D perhaps matches TRBD2 (6 bases). CDR3 length equals 11 residues. Germline CDR1 and CDR2: SGHKS and YYEKEE (reference sequence). Trimming took 9 bases from V and 7 from J, leaving 14 bases between them. CDR3 region: CANPGDEEQYF. The CDR3 DNA reads as TGTGCCAACCCGGGAGATGAAGAGCAGTACTTC.

The chain carries TRBV7-9 and TRBJ2-1; 8 nucleotides agree with TRBD2. Looked up from germline, CDR1 is SEHNR and CDR2 is FQNEAQ (reference sequence). The CDR3 runs 15 residues. The trim removed 3 bases at V and 8 bases at J, leaving 9 bases unmatched. The DNA of the CDR3 is TGTGCCAGCAGCTTGACTAGCGCGACGGGCGATGAGCAGTTCTTC. Translation: CASSLTSATGDEQFF.

This clonotype was seen many times. The gene calls are TRBV7-2 and TRBJ2-7, with D maybe TRBD1 (5 bases). CDR3 length: 14 amino acids. Trimming left V 1 base short and J 4 bases short, with 11 bases between. CDR1 and CDR2 from the germline V gene are SGHTA and FQGNSA. The CDR3 DNA follows: TGTGCCAGCAGCTTAGGACAGACTGGATACGAGCAGTACTTC. The encoded protein is CASSLGQTGYEQYF.

Ten or more counts support this clonotype. The CDR3 nucleotides are TGTGCCAGCCAGGACCGGCTCTACGAGCAGTACTTC. This sequence encodes CASQDRLYEQYF. The chain is built from TRBV6-1 and TRBJ2-7; D uncertain. This CDR3 comprises 12 residues. V was shortened by 8 bases and J by 3 bases, with 11 bases between the two germline ends. Germline-derived CDR1 and CDR2 are MNHNS and SASEGT.

This clonotype has ten or more counts. The chain has TRBV3-1 and TRBJ2-7; D ambiguous. Per the germline V gene, CDR1 is LGHDT and CDR2 is YNNKEL (reference sequence). The CDR3 totals 15 residues. The V and J ends lost 0 bases and 3 bases respectively, with 12 bases between them. The CDR3 DNA reads as TGTGCCAGCAGCCAAGAGGTTTCTAACGACTACGAGCAGTACTTC. Translated, it gives CASSQEVSNDYEQYF.